This TCR beta chain is from a study of T cells after yellow fever vaccination. Study overall: SMART-Seq v4 Ultra Low Input handled preparation of low-cell-number fractions.

Germline lookup yields CDR1 DFQATT and CDR2 SNEGSKA (reference sequence). V shed 1 base and J 0 bases; nucleotides not matched to a gene: 14. The CDR3 extends over 18 amino acids. From the 5' RACE reads, TCRdb called clonotypes with MiXCR, one entry per CDR3 protein. The table includes 25,000 to 35,000 distinct CDR3 sequences, less than 5.5% detected once. In its sample, this clonotype was seen many times. The specimen comprised CD8+ T cells sorted from PBMCs, sampled 10 days after the yellow fever booster vaccination. This receptor was obtained from a man aged 30 to 45 who received the YFV17D yellow fever vaccine. This chain joins TRBV20-1 and TRBJ2-7, with 8 nucleotides matching TRBD1. The CDR3 loop reads CSARGRPDRAKSSYEQYF. CDR3 bases: TGCAGTGCTAGAGGGCGTCCGGACAGGGCGAAGAGCTCCTACGAGCAGTACTTC.